Each of the 25 T cell receptor beta chains below was sequenced from the same sample in a study of blood T cell repertoires in COVID-19 (dated by TCRdb to about 2020). Libraries came from the immunoSEQ multiplex PCR assay. The source is immuneACCESS, and TCRdb retained only in-frame sequences with V and J called. Part of the clones is not carried over; for the studies checked, unresolved V genes explain less than half of this, and the remainder is unexplained. The sample table records approximately 260,000 clones; roughly 87% of these occur just once. The ten largest make up nearly 6.5% of the sample. The specimen was PBMCs or T cells enriched from blood (not recorded which). These receptors originate from a woman in her thirties with acute COVID-19.

The chain combines TRBV11-1 with TRBJ2-1; TRBD1 might be the D (5 bases). This CDR3 has 13 amino acids. Germline V gene data show CDR1 as SGHAT and CDR2 as FQDESV (reference sequence). V was pared by 7 bases and J by 7 bases, with 14 bases between. The CDR3 is CASTPLRGNEQFF. CDR3 nucleotides: TGTGCCAGCACCCCCCTTAGGGGAAATGAGCAGTTCTTC.

The chain's CDR3 is CASSWGTGFDGYTF. CDR3 DNA sequence: TGTGCCAGCAGTTGGGGGACAGGTTTTGATGGCTACACCTTC. The rearrangement links TRBV28 to TRBJ1-2, with 8 positions matching TRBD1. CDR3 length equals 14 residues. Germline V gives CDR1 MDHEN, CDR2 SYDVKM. V gave up 4 bases and J gave up 6 bases; unmatched junction bases: 7.

V and J are TRBV2 and TRBJ1-2; D ambiguous. Germline V gene sequence: CDR1 SNHLY, CDR2 FYNNEI. The V and J ends lost 5 bases and 4 bases respectively, with 11 bases between them. This CDR3 is built from 13 residues. The CDR3 DNA reads TGTGCCAGCAGTCCACAGAATCTCTATGGCTACACCTTC. This encodes CASSPQNLYGYTF.

This clone was observed once. The gene calls are TRBV4-1 and TRBJ2-3, with TRBD2 matching over 9 bases. The germline V gene has CDR1 MGHRA and CDR2 YSYEKL. The CDR3 runs to 15 residues. The J segment lost 4 bases and the V segment lost 1 base, leaving 3 bases of the junction unmatched. CDR3 nucleotides: TGCGCCAGCAGCCAAGCAGCGGGGGGTGCAGATACGCAGTATTTT. Translation gives CASSQAAGGADTQYF.

This clone was seen only once. The chain links TRBV20-1 to TRBJ1-2; TRBD1 aligns across 7 bases. Germline V gives CDR1 DFQATT, CDR2 SNEGSKA (reference sequence). This CDR3 is built from 11 residues. V trimming: 6 bases; J trimming: 8 bases; junction bases outside the gene matches: 6. The CDR3 nucleotides are TGCAGTGCAAGACAGGGTAACGGCTACACCTTC. Translation: CSARQGNGYTF.

The chain carries TRBV27 and TRBJ1-1; D perhaps matches TRBD1 (5 bases). Per germline, CDR1 MNHEY and CDR2 SMNVEV (reference sequence). CDR3 length equals 15 residues. V was trimmed by 6 bases and J by 0 bases, leaving 14 bases between them. The CDR3 DNA follows: TGTGCCAGCAGAGGACAAGGGGTCATGAACACTGAAGCTTTCTTT. Translation: CASRGQGVMNTEAFF.

This clone was detected a few times. The CDR3, as DNA: TGTGCCTGGAGCCCTACAGGGTACGCTGAAGCTTTCTTT. It is translated as CAWSPTGYAEAFF. The V gene is TRBV30, the J gene TRBJ1-1; a possible D gene is TRBD1 (6 bases). Trimming removed 3 bases from V and 6 bases from J, with 14 bases in between. Germline CDR1 and CDR2: GTSNPN and SVGIG (reference sequence). This CDR3 has 13 amino acids.

The chain carries TRBV19 and TRBJ2-6, with a tentative D call TRBD2 (6 bases). Between the trimmed V and J ends, which lost 4 bases and 0 bases, there was a span of 7 bases. The CDR3 loop spans 15 amino acids. Germline values: CDR1 LNHDA, CDR2 SQIVND (reference sequence). Here the CDR3 reads CASSRGDSGANVLTF. In DNA form, the CDR3 reads TGTGCCAGTAGTAGGGGGGACTCTGGGGCCAACGTCCTGACTTTC.

The chain employs TRBV4-1 and TRBJ1-5; D ambiguous. The CDR3 is made up of 16 amino acids. CDR1 is MGHRA, CDR2 YSYEKL, per germline. Trimming left V 1 base short and J 2 bases short, with 12 bases between. The CDR3 loop is CASSQVVLAGNQPQHF. Here the CDR3 DNA reads TGCGCCAGCAGCCAAGTAGTACTAGCGGGCAATCAGCCCCAGCATTTT.

The chain joins TRBV5-6 to TRBJ1-5; no firm D call. This CDR3 has 14 residues. Germline V gene data show CDR1 as SGHDT and CDR2 as YYEEEE. Trimming stripped 4 bases from V and 6 bases from J, with 14 bases between. CDR3 nucleotide sequence: TGTGCCAGCAGCATACAGTCCCTAAGTCAGCCCCAGCATTTT. It encodes CASSIQSLSQPQHF.

This chain uses TRBV27 with TRBJ1-3; 7 bases fit TRBD1. Germline CDR1 and CDR2: MNHEY and SMNVEV (reference sequence). Trimming at V came to 0 bases and at J to 2 bases, leaving 4 bases not matched to a gene. CDR3 length: 16 amino acids. The CDR3, as DNA: TGTGCCAGCAGTTTATCCCCAACAGGGGCTGGAAACACCATATATTTT. Translating gives CASSLSPTGAGNTIYF.

This clone was detected only once. V and J are TRBV5-1 and TRBJ2-1, with 10 positions matching TRBD2. V shed 1 base, J shed 6 bases, and the junction held 7 bases outside the gene matches. Germline loops: CDR1 SGHRS, CDR2 YFSETQ. The CDR3 has 16 residues. The CDR3 sequence is CASSLQGTSVSNEQFF. The CDR3 bases are TGCGCCAGCAGCTTGCAGGGGACTAGCGTCTCCAATGAGCAGTTCTTC.

The chain is built from TRBV29-1 and TRBJ1-1; D remains ambiguous. The CDR3 is 13 amino acids. CDR1 and CDR2 (germline): SQVTM, ANQGSEA. Between the trimmed V and J ends, which lost 7 bases and 4 bases, there was a span of 16 bases. DNA of the CDR3: TGCAGCGCCTTGGGAGGTCAGGCCACTGAAGCTTTCTTT. This gives the protein CSALGGQATEAFF.

V usage is TRBV11-2 and J usage is TRBJ2-7, with a weak D call TRBD2 (6 bases). CDR1 and CDR2 from the germline V gene are SGHAT and FQNNGV. The CDR3 has 14 residues. V was shortened by 5 bases and J by 2 bases, with 13 bases between the two germline ends. In DNA, the CDR3 is TGTGCCAGCAGCATCGGGAGCGGAACCTACGAGCAGTACTTC. It translates to CASSIGSGTYEQYF.

The gene calls are TRBV4-3 and TRBJ2-1; 12 nucleotides agree with TRBD2. The CDR3 has 16 amino acids. Unmatched junction bases numbered 5, after V lost 0 bases and J lost 8 bases. The germline gives CDR1 LGHNA, CDR2 YSLEER. CDR3 loop: CASSQDLLAGGYEQFF. The CDR3 DNA follows: TGCGCCAGCAGCCAAGATCTCCTAGCGGGAGGGTATGAGCAGTTCTTC.

A single count supports this clone. The V and J genes are TRBV23-1 and TRBJ2-5; 7 nucleotides align to TRBD1. TRBV23-1 is labeled an ORF, and its function is uncertain. Trimming took 3 bases from V and 5 from J; bases not matched to a gene: 9. The CDR3 runs to 15 residues. CDR3 loop: CASSQLRDSQETQYF. The DNA of the CDR3 is TGCGCCAGCAGTCAGCTCCGGGACAGCCAGGAGACCCAGTACTTC.

The chain carries TRBV29-1 and TRBJ2-5, with 7 bases aligning to TRBD2. The CDR3 sequence is 13 residues long. Germline V CDR1 and CDR2: SQVTM, ANQGSEA. Trimming took 3 bases from V and 7 from J; bases not matched to a gene: 8. The CDR3 reads CSVESPGGGTQYF. The CDR3 DNA is TGCAGCGTTGAGTCCCCAGGCGGGGGGACCCAGTACTTC.

V is TRBV19 and J is TRBJ1-1, with 8 nucleotides matching TRBD1. Looked up from germline, CDR1 is LNHDA and CDR2 is SQIVND (reference sequence). V was clipped by 5 bases and J by 5 bases; unmatched bases: 4. The CDR3 loop spans 13 amino acids. Here the CDR3 DNA reads TGTGCCAGTAGTCGGACAGGGCTAACTGAAGCTTTCTTT. It translates to CASSRTGLTEAFF.

This clone has only a few counts. CDR3 DNA: TGTGCCAGCAGCTACTCTAGCGGGGCCTCCACAGATACGCAGTATTTT. This encodes CASSYSSGASTDTQYF. The chain employs TRBV7-3 and TRBJ2-3, with TRBD2 identical over 9 bases. Germline CDR1 SGHTA, CDR2 FQGTGA. V lost 4 bases and J lost 2; bases outside the gene matches: 7. The CDR3 runs to 16 residues.

The table lists this clone with a few counts. This chain joins TRBV19 and TRBJ1-1, with 10 bases fitting TRBD1. The germline CDR1 and CDR2 sequences are LNHDA and SQIVND (reference sequence). V shed 8 bases and J 1 base; nucleotides not matched to a gene: 1. This CDR3 contains 13 residues. The CDR3: CASWTGGNTEAFF. The DNA for the CDR3 is TGTGCCAGTTGGACAGGGGGGAACACTGAAGCTTTCTTT.

The rearrangement links TRBV15 to TRBJ2-7; 8 bases line up with TRBD1. Germline values: CDR1 LNHNV, CDR2 YYDKDF (reference sequence). The CDR3 contains 14 residues. V gave up 4 bases and J gave up 2 bases; unmatched junction bases: 4. CDR3 DNA sequence: TGTGCCACCAGCACACACAGGGGGGCCTACGAGCAGTACTTC. Encoded protein: CATSTHRGAYEQYF.

The rearrangement uses TRBV5-1 and TRBJ2-3; D remains ambiguous. Trimming stripped 0 bases from V and 3 bases from J, with 5 bases between. Germline CDR1 is SGHRS and CDR2 is YFSETQ. The CDR3 contains 13 residues. The CDR3, as DNA: TGCGCCAGCAGCTTGGGGAGAACAGATACGCAGTATTTT. Encoded protein: CASSLGRTDTQYF.

This chain links TRBV28 with TRBJ2-7; 9 bases agree with TRBD1. CDR3 length equals 15 residues. Germline V gives CDR1 MDHEN, CDR2 SYDVKM. After removal of 3 bases from V and 6 bases from J, the junction contained 9 bases not matched to a gene. CDR3 sequence: CASSLPGTGTGEQYF. CDR3 bases: TGTGCCAGCAGTTTGCCCGGGACAGGGACGGGCGAGCAGTACTTC.

The rearrangement links TRBV7-9 to TRBJ1-2, with a weak D call TRBD1 (6 bases). Germline V gene data show CDR1 as SEHNR and CDR2 as FQNEAQ (reference sequence). Deletions cut 5 bases from V and 1 base from J, with 17 bases between. This CDR3 region has 16 residues. CDR3 loop: CASSLGRQGINYGYTF. Here the CDR3 DNA reads TGTGCCAGCAGCCTGGGCCGGCAGGGGATTAACTATGGCTACACCTTC. Full variable domain (rest looked up from reference TRBV7-9 and TRBJ1-2): DTGVSQNPRHKITKRGQNVTFRCDPISEHNRLYWYRQTLGQGPEFLTYFQNEAQLEKSRLLSDRFSAERPKGSFSTLEIQRTEQGDSAMYLCASSLGRQGINYGYTFGSGTRLTVV.

In its sample, this clone was seen once. The V call is TRBV5-1, the J call TRBJ1-1; D might be TRBD1 (6 bases). The CDR3 is 11 residues long. Looked up from germline, CDR1 is SGHRS and CDR2 is YFSETQ. Trimming removed 5 bases at V and 8 bases at J, with 10 bases between. The CDR3 DNA reads as TGCGCCAGCAGGGCTGACAGGGAAGCTTTCTTT. This sequence encodes CASRADREAFF.